This T cell receptor beta chain comes out of a study of blood T cell repertoires in COVID-19. The sample holds one count of this clone. The germline V gene encodes CDR1 SGHAT and CDR2 FQNNGV. The CDR3 consists of 14 residues. The J segment lost 4 bases and the V segment lost 5 bases, leaving 4 bases of the junction unmatched. Repertoires were generated with immunoSEQ multiplex PCR, while TCRdb's copy carries only in-frame clones and drops some. Of some 240,000 clones in the sample, 92% were seen once. The source of this sequence is a man in his sixties with COVID-19, enrolled during active disease. The rearrangement uses TRBV11-2 and TRBJ1-1; 10 nucleotides match TRBD1. Source material: peripheral blood. CDR3 in DNA: TGTGCCAGCAGCCCCGACAGGGGGCGCACTGAAGCTTTCTTT. Its translation is CASSPDRGRTEAFF.